This is a list of T cell receptor beta chains from one sample in a study of breast tumors, draining lymph nodes, adjacent tissues. Via MiXCR, TCRdb re-called the multiplex PCR reads, giving one row per CDR3 protein. The table records over 250,000 distinct CDR3 sequences, 30% to 35% of them present only once. Material: axillary lymph node tissue. These receptors all come from a female donor with breast cancer. Some clones in this sample may be carry-over from other donors' samples. Each CDR3 is given with its conserved first and last residue. D genes are given only for firm matches. Size is stated for part of the rows, as once, few or many counts, or as a class when the clone is expanded.

NA,TRBJ2-1,TRBV15,many,CATSSHYNEQFF,TGTGCCACCAGCAGTCATTACAATGAGCAGTTCTTC
TRBD1,TRBJ1-6,TRBV6-1,many,CASCRTGGASPLHF,TGTGCCAGCTGTCGGACAGGGGGCGCGTCACCCCTCCACTTT
TRBD2,TRBJ2-5,TRBV7-2,NA,CASSLGTSGSRGTQYF,TGTGCCAGCAGCTTAGGGACTAGCGGGAGCCGGGGGACCCAGTACTTC
NA,TRBJ2-5,TRBV25-1,NA,CASSAQNIETQYF,TGTGCCAGCAGTGCGCAGAATATTGAGACCCAGTACTTC
NA,TRBJ1-1,TRBV4-1,few,CASSQERGPRTEAFF,TGCGCCAGCAGCCAAGAAAGGGGACCTAGGACTGAAGCTTTCTTT
NA,TRBJ2-3,TRBV19,NA,CASSSKVDHEQYF,TGTGCCAGTAGTAGTAAGGTCGACCACGAGCAGTACTTT
NA,TRBJ1-1,TRBV7-3,few,CASSLGSGNTEAFF,TGTGCCAGCAGCTTAGGTTCGGGGAACACTGAAGCTTTCTTT
NA,TRBJ1-5,TRBV12-3/TRBV12-4,NA,CASKSSGQPQHF,TGTGCCAGCAAATCGTCCGGTCAGCCCCAGCATTTT
TRBD2,TRBJ2-5,TRBV11-2,many,CASSSSGLGETQYF,TGTGCCAGCAGCTCTAGCGGACTGGGGGAGACCCAGTACTTC
TRBD1,TRBJ2-6,TRBV11-3,many,CASSSARGQGGPGGDISGANVLTF,TGTGCCAGCAGCTCAGCCCGAGGACAGGGAGGCCCAGGTGGGGACATCTCTGGGGCCAACGTCCTGACTTTC
TRBD2,TRBJ2-2,TRBV20-1,NA,CSASPLTSGTVGELFF,TGCAGTGCTAGCCCCCTTACTAGCGGGACCGTCGGGGAGCTGTTTTTT
NA,TRBJ2-5,TRBV11-2,many,CASSLGDRDPNWETQYF,TGTGCCAGCAGCTTAGGAGACCGGGACCCAAATTGGGAGACCCAGTACTTC
NA,TRBJ2-6,TRBV27,few,CASSREGGGRSGANVLTF,TGTGCCAGCAGTCGCGAGGGAGGGGGTCGCTCTGGGGCCAACGTCCTGACTTTC
NA,TRBJ2-2,TRBV6-5,NA,CASSYLSGLGTGELFF,TGTGCCAGCAGTTACCTTAGCGGTCTTGGCACCGGGGAGCTGTTTTTT
TRBD2,TRBJ2-5,TRBV10-3,many,CAISDIAGDETQYF,TGTGCCATCAGTGACATAGCGGGAGATGAGACCCAGTACTTC
TRBD2,TRBJ2-3,TRBV19,many,CASSIRLAGWSTDTQYF,TGTGCCAGTAGTATTAGACTAGCGGGTTGGAGCACAGATACGCAGTATTTT
NA,TRBJ2-5,TRBV7-9,NA,CASSLGALWAQYF,TGTGCCAGCAGCTTAGGAGCCCTGTGGGCCCAGTACTTC
NA,TRBJ1-2,TRBV3-1,NA,CASSLRVETDYGYTF,TGTGCCAGCAGCTTAAGGGTCGAGACGGACTATGGCTACACCTTC
NA,TRBJ1-2,TRBV25-1,many,CASSGWIYGYTF,TGTGCCAGCAGTGGCTGGATCTATGGCTACACCTTC
NA,TRBJ1-1,TRBV9,few,CASSGGLRTEAFF,TGTGCCAGCAGCGGGGGACTCAGGACTGAAGCTTTCTTT
TRBD2,TRBJ2-7,TRBV15,NA,CATSRSGRAREQYF,TGTGCCACCAGCAGGAGCGGGAGGGCAAGGGAGCAGTACTTC
TRBD1,TRBJ2-7,TRBV24-1,NA,CTSSNSGTGLYEQYF,TGTACCAGCTCTAATTCCGGGACAGGCCTATACGAGCAGTACTTC
TRBD2,TRBJ2-7,TRBV7-9,many,CASSFDGGTVYEQYF,TGTGCCAGCAGCTTCGACGGGGGGACGGTCTACGAGCAGTACTTC
NA,TRBJ2-2,TRBV6-1,NA,CASSESWGARELFF,TGTGCCAGCAGTGAAAGTTGGGGGGCTAGGGAGCTGTTTTTT
TRBD1,TRBJ1-1,TRBV19,NA,CASSQGENTEAFF,TGTGCCAGCAGTCAGGGGGAGAACACTGAAGCTTTCTTT
NA,TRBJ2-5,TRBV11-3,many,CASSLGGLGETQYF,TGTGCCAGCAGCTTAGGCGGGTTGGGAGAGACCCAGTACTTC
NA,TRBJ2-1,TRBV20-1,many,CSARVESDEQFF,TGCAGTGCTAGGGTTGAATCGGATGAGCAGTTCTTC